What follows describes a single T cell receptor (beta chain). What this receptor recognizes is not known. No clone much larger than this one lies a single base away; base qualities are absent. This record comes from a study of blood T cells in healthy people across ages (dated by TCRdb to between 2014 and 2016). In the study overall: Template switching captured roughly one uniquely barcoded TCR beta cDNA molecule per two T cells in model experiments. Age-related changes in TCR beta repertoire diversity were measured in the study by deep sequencing normalized with unique cDNA molecular identifiers. Donors were grouped into four age groups: young (average about 15 years), middle-aged (about 38), aged (roughly 62) and long-lived (around 80). To avoid experimental bias, donors of different ages were distributed randomly across sequencing lanes. The study analyzed two additional independent replicas of 1 million unique cDNA reads from the same blood draw for two donors, one aged 18 to 29 and one aged 80 or older. Broader findings and caveats from the paper: The long-lived group showed more naive CD4+ T cells, fewer expanded clones and increased TCR diversity than the aged group, suggesting age selection. The percentage of naive T cells measured by flow cytometry correlated strongly with observed TCR beta diversity. Donor CMV infection status was unknown, potentially confounding age-related changes in expanded clonotypes. Estimates of total diversity based on one million sequenced T cells were considered lower bounds and underestimates. Since profiling was done on bulk unsorted PBMCs, naive and antigen-experienced compartments could not be conclusively compared. Observed TCR beta diversity per million T cells fell roughly linearly with age, and a significant reduction was already apparent by age roughly 41.

Systemically healthy Caucasian individuals from Russia, some 40 in total and aged about 6 to 95 years, were included as donors. Each donor gave around 9.9 milliliters of peripheral blood, collected into EDTA-treated Vacutainer tubes. Ficoll-Paque density-gradient centrifugation was used to isolate PBMCs, with at least 7 million per sample. Total RNA was extracted from PBMCs with Trizol reagent, with at least 5 micrograms obtained per sample. Naive CD45RAhigh/CD27high T cell percentages were measured by flow cytometry on a PBMC aliquot from every donor. Libraries came from 5' RACE. The run used an Illumina HiSeq 2500. The second PCR ran for roughly 6 to 11 cycles and used a J-beta primer mix along with a sample-barcoded 5' primer. A unique molecular identifier was introduced onto each TCR beta cDNA molecule by a template-switch 5' adaptor carrying 12 random nucleotides. Each sample yielded at least 3 million CDR3-containing paired-end reads. First-strand cDNA was synthesized from all RNA with the Mint cDNA synthesis kit, primed by a TRBC-specific oligonucleotide. All cDNA was treated with uracil-DNA glycosylase and then went through a first 18-cycle PCR with the universal primers M1SS and BC2_uni_R. Per the original workflow: Normalization of each sample was performed by random selection of 1 million high-quality reads, each carrying a distinct molecular identifier. Instead of being binned into consensus sequences, reads with shared molecular identifiers were discarded. MiTCR, with a Q25 quality threshold and the strictest error-elimination algorithm, was used for CDR3 identification, clonotype clustering and error correction. A nonparametric unseen species model using Euler transformation provided a lower-bound estimate of total TCR beta diversity. TCRdb reprocessing: public reads trimmed at Q25 with fastp, clones called with MiXCR, in-frame beta chains kept. Rows with one shared CDR3 protein collapse into an entry with the most common genes and DNA. These V and J calls originate from TCRdb's pipeline instead of the authors' own analysis. The sample table contains roughly 730,000 distinct CDR3 sequences; only one count was recorded for 45% to 70% of them. The ten largest clones represent roughly 25% of the sample.

Via the germline V gene (reference sequence), CDR1 is PRHDT and CDR2 FYEKMQ. The CDR3 holds 15 amino acids from the cysteine to the phenylalanine. Just CDR3 DNA is preserved here, 45 bases in frame from base 1. Here V drops 3 bases and J drops 3 bases, and the junction holds 6 bases not matched to any gene. The sequence derives from a man in his forties in good health. Sequencing was done on a sample of blood. The receptor chain draws on TRBV13 and TRBJ2-7; 9 bases in between match TRBD2. The sequenced DNA: TGTGCCAGCAGCTTTCGCGGGAGGGCCCACTACGAGCAGTACTTC. Translated, this is CASSFRGRAHYEQYF. This CDR3, with the reference TRBV13 and TRBJ2-7 proteins standing in past its ends, gives the full variable domain AAGVIQSPRHLIKEKRETATLKCYPIPRHDTVYWYQQGPGQDPQFLISFYEKMQSDKGSIPDRFSAQQFSDYHSELNMSSLELGDSALYFCASSFRGRAHYEQYFGPGTRLTVT.